These 2 T cell receptor beta chains originate from one sample sequenced in a study of shared clonotypes between healthy human individuals. As defined, naive CD8 cells were CD45RO-negative and positively selected for CCR7, with terminally differentiated effector memory CD45RA+ cells excluded. Produced via immunoSEQ multiplex PCR; TCRdb's table is partial and in-frame only. The table lists roughly 2.1 million clones, roughly 91% of them singletons. Sequenced input: naive CD8+ T cells from PBMCs. The origin of the receptors is a man younger than 30 in good health. Some clones in this sample may be carry-over from other donors' samples.

The rearrangement joins TRBV19 to TRBJ1-5, with 8 bases that match TRBD1. Per germline, CDR1 LNHDA and CDR2 SQIVND (reference sequence). J was trimmed by 3 bases and V by 5 bases; bases with no gene match: 9. There are 16 residues in the CDR3. The CDR3: CASSSPQDRVNQPQHF. The CDR3 DNA sequence: TGTGCCAGTAGTTCCCCACAGGACAGGGTCAATCAGCCCCAGCATTTT.

This sequence joins TRBV7-9 and TRBJ2-1; D not certain. From germline, CDR1 is SEHNR and CDR2 FQNEAQ (reference sequence). The CDR3 is made up of 13 amino acids. V lost 5 bases and J lost 4, with 9 bases in between. CDR3 sequence (DNA): TGTGCCAGCAGCCCTGACCCTTACAATGAGCAGTTCTTC. This gives the protein CASSPDPYNEQFF.